This is a list of T cell receptor beta chains from one sample in a study of CD8 T cells in Susac syndrome. From the immunoSEQ multiplex PCR reads, TCRdb called clonotypes with MiXCR, one entry per CDR3 protein. The sample carries 100,000 to 150,000 distinct CDR3 sequences, 90% to 95% recorded once. Input material: CD8+ T cells from PBMCs. These receptor sequences come from a human donor with multiple sclerosis. The CDR3 runs from the conserved cysteine through the conserved F or W. The order of the fields is clone size, V gene, J gene, D gene, CDR3 protein, CDR3 DNA. A D gene is named only where the DNA matches it firmly. A clone size is listed for some rows: how often the clone was seen (once, few, many), or a class if it is expanded.

>-|TRBV27|TRBJ2-1|-
CASSLTPRWEQFF
TGTGCCAGCAGTTTAACCCCCCGTTGGGAGCAGTTCTTC
>-|TRBV6-6|TRBJ1-5|-
CASSRGQGIGQPQHF
TGTGCCAGCAGTAGGGGTCAGGGCATCGGTCAGCCCCAGCATTTT
>-|TRBV12-3/TRBV12-4|TRBJ2-5|-
CASSPGPSEYF
TGTGCCAGCAGCCCGGGCCCGAGCGAGTACTTC
>-|TRBV10-2|TRBJ1-1|-
CASSGAGWDTEAFF
TGCGCCAGCAGTGGAGCAGGGTGGGACACTGAAGCTTTCTTT
>-|TRBV7-9|TRBJ2-1|-
CASSSTSESVYNEQFF
TGTGCCAGCAGCTCCACTAGTGAATCCGTCTACAATGAGCAGTTCTTC
>-|TRBV6-5|TRBJ2-3|-
CASGRETSTDTQYF
TGTGCCAGCGGCCGGGAAACTAGCACAGATACGCAGTATTTT
>once|TRBV24-1|TRBJ2-3|TRBD1
CATSDKDRDTDTQYF
TGTGCCACCAGTGATAAGGACAGGGATACAGATACGCAGTATTTT
>once|TRBV4-1|TRBJ2-2|-
CASSQDLVLFF
TGCGCCAGCAGCCAAGATTTAGTGCTGTTTTTT
>-|TRBV4-1|TRBJ2-3|TRBD2
CASSQDRGTSSPSTDTQYF
TGCGCCAGCAGCCAAGATCGTGGGACTAGCAGCCCTAGCACAGATACGCAGTATTTT
>-|TRBV7-6|TRBJ2-1|-
CASSLKAVAYNEQFF
TGTGCCAGCAGCTTAAAAGCGGTAGCCTACAATGAGCAGTTCTTC
>-|TRBV5-1|TRBJ2-7|TRBD1
CASSGQLYEQYF
TGCGCCAGCTCGGGACAGCTCTACGAGCAGTACTTC
>-|TRBV29-1|TRBJ2-4|TRBD1
CSGRTGEDKNIQYF
TGCAGCGGACGGACAGGGGAGGACAAAAACATTCAGTACTTC
>-|TRBV18|TRBJ1-1|TRBD1
CASCLPGQGITEAFF
TGTGCCAGCTGCCTCCCGGGACAGGGAATCACTGAAGCTTTCTTT
>-|TRBV9|TRBJ1-4|TRBD1
CASSVAGGNEKLFF
TGTGCCAGCAGCGTAGCAGGGGGGAATGAAAAACTGTTTTTT
>-|TRBV9|TRBJ2-1|-
CASSEASGGNNEQFF
TGTGCCAGCAGCGAGGCGAGCGGAGGGAACAATGAGCAGTTCTTC
>-|TRBV4-1|TRBJ2-1|TRBD1
CASDRTGANEQFF
TGCGCCAGCGACCGGACAGGAGCCAATGAGCAGTTCTTC
>-|TRBV12-5|TRBJ2-5|TRBD2
CASGSGTSSAETQYF
TGTGCTAGTGGTTCAGGGACTAGTTCGGCAGAGACCCAGTACTTC
>-|TRBV7-9|TRBJ2-5|TRBD2
CASSQSGGQETQYF
TGTGCCAGCAGCCAATCGGGGGGCCAAGAGACCCAGTACTTC